These 5 T cell receptor beta chains were all obtained from the same sample, sequenced in a study of blood T cell repertoires in COVID-19. Using immunoSEQ multiplex PCR, the repertoire was profiled, and TCRdb retains in-frame clones only, with some absent. The repertoire includes tens of thousands of clones, roughly 80% of them detected once, and 28% sits in the top ten. The material sequenced was peripheral blood. These receptors were obtained from a human donor in a cohort sampled during active COVID-19.

The rearrangement uses TRBV5-1 and TRBJ1-1, with D perhaps matching TRBD1 (6 bases). CDR1 and CDR2 (germline): SGHRS, YFSETQ. The CDR3 is made up of 13 amino acids. Trimming cost V 3 bases and J 5 bases, with 11 bases left between them. CDR3: CASSSQGGTEAFF. CDR3 DNA sequence: TGCGCCAGCAGCTCACAGGGCGGTACTGAAGCTTTCTTT. The full variable domain, completed using reference TRBV5-1 and TRBJ1-1, is KAGVTQTPRYLIKTRGQQVTLSCSPISGHRSVSWYQQTPGQGLQFLFEYFSETQRNKGNFPGRFSGRQFSNSRSEMNVSTLELGDSALYLCASSSQGGTEAFFGQGTRLTVV.

The chain recombines TRBV7-9 with TRBJ1-4, with TRBD1 matching 8 bases. The germline V gene encodes CDR1 SEHNR and CDR2 FQNEAQ (reference sequence). The CDR3 spans 14 residues. Trimming took 6 bases from V and 3 from J; bases not matched to a gene: 3. CDR3 region: CASRQQGANEKLFF. CDR3 coding DNA: TGTGCCAGCAGACAACAGGGGGCTAATGAAAAACTGTTTTTT.

V is TRBV5-1 and J is TRBJ2-3, with D perhaps TRBD2 (6 bases). Trimming removed 4 bases at V and 0 bases at J, with 9 bases between. The CDR3 runs to 14 residues. Per germline, CDR1 SGHRS and CDR2 YFSETQ. Here the CDR3 reads CASSEGTSTDTQYF. The CDR3 DNA sequence: TGCGCCAGCAGCGAGGGGACTAGCACAGATACGCAGTATTTT. The whole variable domain, remainder taken from reference TRBV5-1 and TRBJ2-3, is KAGVTQTPRYLIKTRGQQVTLSCSPISGHRSVSWYQQTPGQGLQFLFEYFSETQRNKGNFPGRFSGRQFSNSRSEMNVSTLELGDSALYLCASSEGTSTDTQYFGPGTRLTVL.

V gene TRBV10-3 combines with J gene TRBJ2-7, with 7 bases fitting TRBD1. CDR1 is ENHRY, CDR2 SYGVKD, per germline. CDR3 size: 14 residues. V gave up 11 bases and J gave up 0 bases; unmatched junction bases: 10. The CDR3 DNA reads TGTGCCGTCTCCGGGACAGCGACCTCCTACGAGCAGTACTTC. It specifies CAVSGTATSYEQYF.

This clone has only a few counts. The rearrangement links TRBV4-2 to TRBJ2-7; TRBD2 aligns across 10 bases. Unmatched junction bases numbered 7, after V lost 6 bases and J lost 2 bases. CDR3 length equals 15 residues. Germline V gives CDR1 LGHNA, CDR2 YNFKEQ. The chain's CDR3 is CASRPTSGVPYEQYF. In DNA, the CDR3 is TGTGCCAGCAGACCTACTAGCGGGGTACCCTACGAGCAGTACTTC.